The 14 T cell receptor beta chains in this list originate from one sample, sequenced in a study of cytomegalovirus exposure and HLA in healthy donors. Primers: 60 Vbeta forward and 13 Jbeta reverse. Method: immunoSEQ multiplex PCR; TCRdb's copy keeps in-frame clones and lacks some. The data contain 100,000 or so clones, approximately 88% of them singletons. What was sequenced was PBMCs. Receptors were obtained from a man between 18 and 35 years old in good health and CMV-seronegative.

The V call is TRBV7-9, the J call TRBJ2-1; D perhaps matches TRBD1 (6 bases). Trimming removed 4 bases from V and 5 bases from J, with 12 bases in between. The CDR3 extends over 14 amino acids. Germline V lookup: CDR1 SEHNR, CDR2 FQNEAQ (reference sequence). The CDR3 DNA reads as TGTGCCAGCAGCTCCGACAGGAAAAACAATGAGCAGTTCTTC. It translates to CASSSDRKNNEQFF.

The chain combines TRBV5-1 with TRBJ2-1; 7 bases are a match to TRBD1. Unmatched junction bases numbered 8, after V lost 4 bases and J lost 10 bases. The germline V gene has CDR1 SGHRS and CDR2 YFSETQ. The CDR3 runs 13 residues. CDR3 loop: CASSPDRVGEQFF. CDR3 DNA sequence: TGCGCCAGCAGCCCCGACAGGGTAGGGGAGCAGTTCTTC.

The chain recombines TRBV6-6 with TRBJ2-7; TRBD1 might be the D (6 bases). Germline-derived CDR1 and CDR2 are MNHNY and SVGAGI (reference sequence). The CDR3 has 13 amino acids. V was shortened by 2 bases and J by 4 bases, with 9 bases between the two germline ends. Written as DNA, the CDR3 is TGTGCCAGCAGTTACGGGACACCGTACGAGCAGTACTTC. It specifies CASSYGTPYEQYF.

This sequence joins TRBV9 and TRBJ2-1; D possibly corresponds to TRBD1 (6 bases). This CDR3 region has 12 residues. Trimming stripped 3 bases from V and 9 bases from J, with 10 bases between. Germline CDR1 and CDR2: SGDLS and YYNGEE. This CDR3 reads CASSGGQFEQFF. The CDR3 bases are TGTGCCAGCAGCGGCGGACAGTTTGAGCAGTTCTTC.

This clone was detected only once. CDR3 in amino acids: CASSLALGEQFF. The CDR3 DNA sequence: TGTGCCAGCAGCCTGGCCCTTGGCGAGCAGTTCTTC. V is TRBV7-8 and J is TRBJ2-1; no reliable D call. V lost 5 bases and J 10 bases, leaving 12 bases between the germline ends. The V gene's germline CDR1 is SGHVS and CDR2 FQNEAQ. The CDR3 contains 12 residues.

This chain connects TRBV30 to TRBJ2-4, with TRBD2 matching over 11 bases. V was pared by 2 bases and J by 2 bases, with 5 bases of the junction left unmatched. The CDR3 is made up of 16 amino acids. CDR1 and CDR2 (germline): GTSNPN, SVGIG (reference sequence). The CDR3 DNA sequence: TGTGCCTGGAGTACGGCTAGCGGGAGGTCCAAAAACATTCAGTACTTC. Encoded protein: CAWSTASGRSKNIQYF.

There are a few counts of this clone. The rearrangement joins TRBV5-4 to TRBJ2-5, with 7 bases matching TRBD2. Germline V gene data show CDR1 as SGHNT and CDR2 as YYREEE (reference sequence). CDR3 size: 14 residues. The J segment lost 5 bases and the V segment lost 0 bases, leaving 4 bases of the junction unmatched. The CDR3: CASSLGGLVETQYF. CDR3 DNA sequence: TGTGCCAGCAGCTTGGGTGGACTAGTTGAGACCCAGTACTTC. The full variable domain, in which reference TRBV5-4 and TRBJ2-5 provide the parts outside the CDR3, is ETGVTQSPTHLIKTRGQQVTLRCSSQSGHNTVSWYQQALGQGPQFIFQYYREEENGRGNFPPRFSGLQFPNYSSELNVNALELDDSALYLCASSLGGLVETQYFGPGTRLLVL.

This clone was detected only once. This chain joins TRBV5-8 and TRBJ2-7, with unresolved D. Deletions cut 2 bases from V and 2 bases from J, with 8 bases between. The CDR3 extends over 13 amino acids. Per the germline V gene, CDR1 is SGHTS and CDR2 is YDEGEE. The CDR3 is CASSFSSTYEQYF. As DNA, the CDR3 is TGTGCCAGCAGCTTTAGCAGTACCTACGAGCAGTACTTC.

The chain has TRBV9 and TRBJ2-7; 9 bases line up with TRBD2. The CDR3 extends over 16 amino acids. V lost 4 bases, J lost 3 bases, and 11 bases stayed unmatched. Germline CDR1 and CDR2: SGDLS and YYNGEE. CDR3 sequence: CASSPSGGSSLYEQYF. For the CDR3, the DNA is TGTGCCAGCAGCCCAAGCGGGGGGTCTTCTCTCTACGAGCAGTACTTC.

This clone has only a few counts. This chain uses TRBV19 with TRBJ2-3, with TRBD2 matching 8 bases. The CDR3 has 16 residues. V was pared by 5 bases and J by 3 bases, with 10 bases of the junction left unmatched. CDR1 is LNHDA and CDR2 is SQIVND in the germline V gene (reference sequence). Here the CDR3 reads CASSVGGSGDTDTQYF. CDR3 DNA sequence: TGTGCCAGTAGTGTCGGCGGTAGCGGGGATACAGATACGCAGTATTTT.

The J gene is TRBJ1-2, the V gene TRBV6-1, with TRBD1 matching over 7 bases. The CDR3 is 14 amino acids. J was trimmed by 0 bases and V by 10 bases; bases with no gene match: 8. Germline CDR1 reads MNHNS; CDR2 reads SASEGT. The CDR3, as DNA: TGTGCCACCAAACAGGGGCGCACTAACTATGGCTACACCTTC. Amino acids: CATKQGRTNYGYTF.

The chain carries TRBV6-1 and TRBJ2-6; D possibly corresponds to TRBD1 (5 bases). The CDR3 length is 18 residues. Trimming stripped 4 bases from V and 0 bases from J, with 16 bases between. CDR1 and CDR2 (germline): MNHNS, SASEGT. CDR3 bases: TGTGCCAGCAGTGTTTGGGGCACCCCGGACTCTGGGGCCAACGTCCTGACTTTC. It translates to CASSVWGTPDSGANVLTF.

CDR3 sequence: CASSGGTRTEAFF. Here the CDR3 DNA reads TGTGCCAGCAGCGGCGGGACCAGGACTGAAGCTTTCTTT. The J gene is TRBJ1-1, the V gene TRBV28; the D gene is possibly TRBD1 (5 bases). The germline CDR1 and CDR2 sequences are MDHEN and SYDVKM. V lost 6 bases, J lost 5 bases, and 13 bases lay in between. The CDR3 spans 13 residues.

The gene calls are TRBV18 and TRBJ2-7; no reliable D call. Germline CDR1 and CDR2: KGHSH and LQKENI. With 3 bases removed from V and 3 bases from J, the gap between germline ends came to 6 bases. The CDR3 has 12 residues. CDR3 bases: TGTGCCAGCTCACCCCCCTTCTACGAGCAGTACTTC. Translation gives CASSPPFYEQYF.